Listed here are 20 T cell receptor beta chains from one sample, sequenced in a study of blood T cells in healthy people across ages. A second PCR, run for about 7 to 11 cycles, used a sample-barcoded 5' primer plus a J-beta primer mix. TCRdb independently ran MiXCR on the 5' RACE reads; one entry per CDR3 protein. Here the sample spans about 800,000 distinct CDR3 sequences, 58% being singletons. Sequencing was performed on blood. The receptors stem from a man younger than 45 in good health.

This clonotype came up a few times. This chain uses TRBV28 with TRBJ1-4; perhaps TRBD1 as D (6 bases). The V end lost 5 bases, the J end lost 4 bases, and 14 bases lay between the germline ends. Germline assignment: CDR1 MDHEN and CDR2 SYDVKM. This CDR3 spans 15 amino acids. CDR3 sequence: CASSTWGGFNEKLFF. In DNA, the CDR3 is TGTGCCAGCAGTACATGGGGGGGCTTTAATGAAAAACTGTTTTTT.

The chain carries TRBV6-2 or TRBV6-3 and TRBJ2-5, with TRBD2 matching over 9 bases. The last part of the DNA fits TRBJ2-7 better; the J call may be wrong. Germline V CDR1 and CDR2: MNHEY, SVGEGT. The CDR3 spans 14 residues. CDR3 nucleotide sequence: TGTGCCAGCCGCCCCCAGGGGACTAGCTGCGAGCAGTACTTC. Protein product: CASRPQGTSCEQYF.

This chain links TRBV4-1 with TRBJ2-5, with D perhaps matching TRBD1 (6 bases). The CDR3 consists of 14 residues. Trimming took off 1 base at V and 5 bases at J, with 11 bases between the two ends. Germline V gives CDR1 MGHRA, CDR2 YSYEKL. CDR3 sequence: CASSQAQGRETQYF. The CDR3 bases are TGCGCCAGCAGCCAAGCACAGGGCCGGGAGACCCAGTACTTC.

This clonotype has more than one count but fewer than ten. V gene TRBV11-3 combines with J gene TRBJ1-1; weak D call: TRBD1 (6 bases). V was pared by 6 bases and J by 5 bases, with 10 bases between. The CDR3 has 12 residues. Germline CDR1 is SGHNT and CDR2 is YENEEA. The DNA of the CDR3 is TGTGCCAGCAGTAGGGGGGAAACTGAAGCTTTCTTT. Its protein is CASSRGETEAFF.

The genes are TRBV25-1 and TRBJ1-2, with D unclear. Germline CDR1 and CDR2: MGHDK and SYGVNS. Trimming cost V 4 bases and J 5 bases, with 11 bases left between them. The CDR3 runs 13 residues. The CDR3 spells CASSGGGSYGYTF. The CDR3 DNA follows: TGTGCCAGCAGTGGCGGCGGATCTTATGGCTACACCTTC.

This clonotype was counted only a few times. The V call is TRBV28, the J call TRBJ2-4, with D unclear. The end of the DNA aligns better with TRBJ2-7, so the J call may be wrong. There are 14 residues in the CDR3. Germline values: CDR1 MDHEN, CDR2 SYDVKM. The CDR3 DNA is TGTGCCAGCAGCTTCGTGAGTGCAGGTAACGAGCAGTACTTC. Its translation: CASSFVSAGNEQYF.

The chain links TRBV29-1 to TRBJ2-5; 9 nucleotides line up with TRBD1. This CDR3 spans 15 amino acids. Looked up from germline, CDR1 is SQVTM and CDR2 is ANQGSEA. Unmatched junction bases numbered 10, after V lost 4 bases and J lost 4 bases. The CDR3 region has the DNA TGCAGCGTTGGGGGAAAACAGGGGGCTGGAGAGACCCAGTACTTC. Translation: CSVGGKQGAGETQYF.

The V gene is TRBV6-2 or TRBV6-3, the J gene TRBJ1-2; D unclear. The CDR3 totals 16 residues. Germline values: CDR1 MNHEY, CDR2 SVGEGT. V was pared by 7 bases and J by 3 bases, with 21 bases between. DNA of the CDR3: TGTGCCAGCACTAAGACCAAGTTAGCCCCTCACTATGGCTACACCTTC. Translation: CASTKTKLAPHYGYTF.

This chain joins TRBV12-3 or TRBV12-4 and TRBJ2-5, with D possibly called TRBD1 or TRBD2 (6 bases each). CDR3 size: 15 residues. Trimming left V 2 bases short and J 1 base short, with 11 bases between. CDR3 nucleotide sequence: TGTGCCAGCAGTTTACTCGGGGGCCCCCAAGAGACCCAGTACTTC. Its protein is CASSLLGGPQETQYF.

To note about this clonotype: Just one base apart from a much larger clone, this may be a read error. This chain's CDR3 is CASSVLQGWETQFF. CDR3 coding DNA: TGTGCCAGCAGCGTCTTACAGGGTTGGGAGACCCAGTTCTTC. The chain employs TRBV5-6 and TRBJ2-5; perhaps TRBD1 as D (6 bases). The better agreement between TRBJ2-1 and the DNA end casts doubt on the J call. The germline V gene has CDR1 SGHDT and CDR2 YYEEEE. There are 14 residues in the CDR3.

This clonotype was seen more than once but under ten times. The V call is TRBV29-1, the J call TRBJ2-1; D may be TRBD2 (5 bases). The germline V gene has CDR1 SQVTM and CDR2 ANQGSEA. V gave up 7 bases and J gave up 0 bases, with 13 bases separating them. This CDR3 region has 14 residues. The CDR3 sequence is CSAMDLSSYNEQFF. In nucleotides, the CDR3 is TGCAGCGCCATGGACTTGAGCTCCTACAATGAGCAGTTCTTC.

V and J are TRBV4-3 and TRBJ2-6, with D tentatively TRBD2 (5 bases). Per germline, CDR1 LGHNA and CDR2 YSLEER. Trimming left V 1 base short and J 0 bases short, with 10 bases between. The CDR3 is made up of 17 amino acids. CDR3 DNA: TGCGCCAGCAGCCAAGTCATGGGGAGCTCTGGGGCCAACGTCCTGACTTTC. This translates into CASSQVMGSSGANVLTF.

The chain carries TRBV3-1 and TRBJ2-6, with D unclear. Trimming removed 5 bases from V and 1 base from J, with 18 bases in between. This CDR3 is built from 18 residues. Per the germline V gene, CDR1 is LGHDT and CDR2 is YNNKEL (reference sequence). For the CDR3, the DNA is TGTGCCAGCAGCTCTCGCCTCCCTACATCATCTGGGGCCAACGTCCTGACTTTC. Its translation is CASSSRLPTSSGANVLTF.

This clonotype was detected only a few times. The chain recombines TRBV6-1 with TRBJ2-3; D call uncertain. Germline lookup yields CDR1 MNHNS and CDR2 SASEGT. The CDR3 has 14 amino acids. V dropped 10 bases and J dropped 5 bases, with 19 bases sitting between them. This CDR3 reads CAITLSRSVDTQYF. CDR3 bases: TGTGCCATAACCCTTAGCCGATCAGTAGATACGCAGTATTTT.

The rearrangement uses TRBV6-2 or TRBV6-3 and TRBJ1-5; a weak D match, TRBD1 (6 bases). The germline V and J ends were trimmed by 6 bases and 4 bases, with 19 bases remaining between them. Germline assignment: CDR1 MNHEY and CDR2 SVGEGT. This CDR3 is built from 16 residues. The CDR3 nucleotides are TGTGCCAGCAGGAATGGGCAACAGGGAGGAAATCAGCCCCAGCATTTT. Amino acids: CASRNGQQGGNQPQHF.

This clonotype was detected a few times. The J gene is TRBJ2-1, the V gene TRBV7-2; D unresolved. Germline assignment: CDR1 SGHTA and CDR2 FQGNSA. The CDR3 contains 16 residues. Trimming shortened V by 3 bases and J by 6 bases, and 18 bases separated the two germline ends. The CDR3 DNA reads TGTGCCAGCAGCTTCCTCCACCTTGGATCGGGCAATGAGCAGTTCTTC. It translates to CASSFLHLGSGNEQFF.

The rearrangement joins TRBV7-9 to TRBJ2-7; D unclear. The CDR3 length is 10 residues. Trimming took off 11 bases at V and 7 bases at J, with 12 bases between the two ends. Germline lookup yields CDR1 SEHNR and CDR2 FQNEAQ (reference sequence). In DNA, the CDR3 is TGTGCCGACCCACCCTCGGAGCAGTACTTC. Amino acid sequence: CADPPSEQYF.

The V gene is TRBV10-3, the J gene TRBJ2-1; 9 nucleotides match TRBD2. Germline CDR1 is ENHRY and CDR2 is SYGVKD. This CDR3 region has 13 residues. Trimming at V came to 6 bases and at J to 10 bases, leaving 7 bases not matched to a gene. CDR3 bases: TGTGCCATCAGGGTAGCGGGGGACTACGAGCAGTTCTTC. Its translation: CAIRVAGDYEQFF.

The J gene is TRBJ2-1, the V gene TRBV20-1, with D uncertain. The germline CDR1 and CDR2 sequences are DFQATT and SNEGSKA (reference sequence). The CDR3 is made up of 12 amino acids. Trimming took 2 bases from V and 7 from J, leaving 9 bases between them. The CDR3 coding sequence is TGCAGTGCTAGATGGTTTATGAATGAGCAGTTCTTC. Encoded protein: CSARWFMNEQFF.

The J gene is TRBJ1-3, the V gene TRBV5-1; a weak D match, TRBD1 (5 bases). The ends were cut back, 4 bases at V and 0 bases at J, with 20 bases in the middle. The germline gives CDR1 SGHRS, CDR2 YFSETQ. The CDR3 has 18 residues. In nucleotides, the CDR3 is TGCGCCAGCAGCCTAAACAACCGCGCGGACATCTCTGGAAACACCATATATTTT. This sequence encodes CASSLNNRADISGNTIYF.